These T cell receptor beta chains were read from a single sample in a study of T cells in localized non-small cell lung cancer. The table came from immunoSEQ multiplex PCR; TCRdb's copy has only in-frame clones and leaves some out. The sample consists of under 12,000 clones, roughly four fifths of them appearing once. The sample consisted of peripheral blood mononuclear cells, taken before any cancer treatment. Every receptor here comes from a female donor of 60 years or more with stage II lung adenocarcinoma. The CDR3 runs from the conserved cysteine through the conserved F or W. Expanded clones are given a class, and other clones once, few, many or no size at all.

TRBV28 | . | CASSLFDRPRAEAFF
TRBV27 | . | CASSLGSVGAGETQYF
TRBV7-2 | . | CASSTISYTEAFF
TRBV7-9 | . | CASSFQFRGFEDIQYF
TRBV6-5 | . | CASSYPHGTQAFF
TRBV7-3 | . | CASSFGQGETQYF
TRBV4-2 | few | CASSQERYTDTQYF
TRBV5-1 | . | CASSLGGGAYNEQFF
TRBV6-6 | . | CASSPIQGAHSEQYF
TRBV2 | few | CASHRDTNYGYTF
TRBV7-6 | . | CASSSVRTGGDETQYF
TRBV5-5 | once | CASSLEGGTEAFF
TRBV19 | . | CASSIDLGLAGDQETQYF
TRBV28 | . | CASSTRGEGAGEQFF
TRBV19 | few | CASSIGSGGTQETQYF
TRBV28 | . | CASRGGFNEQFF
TRBV19 | . | CASSSGPSPLHF
TRBV30 | . | CAWTGDQETQYF
TRBV7-8 | once | CASRAGQGTDTQYF
TRBV29-1 | . | CSVYRVGEKLFF
TRBV5-4 | . | CASSLWDYGYTF
TRBV4-2 | . | CASSTYLAGGTNTGELFF
TRBV5-6 | . | CASVLSDRENIQYF
TRBV27 | . | CASSLSGEFEQYF
TRBV12-5 | . | CASAPPGGYNEQFF
TRBV4-3 | . | CASSQDGLSSPLHF
TRBV5-1 | medium-sized | CASSFQGEGTEAFF
TRBV7-3 | few | CASSLNRRGEQFF
TRBV7-3 | . | CASSSRDSGNTIYF
TRBV18 | . | CASSPPGGGSYNEQFF
TRBV4-2 | . | CASSQNTGTDDGYTF
TRBV4-2 | . | CASSQVDSGGGGYTF